This T cell receptor beta chain originates from a study of shared T cell receptors in the human thymus. The method was immunoSEQ multiplex PCR; TCRdb's version includes in-frame clones alone and lacks a portion of them. The sample carries 630,000 or so clones, about 89% recorded once. This clone came up once. CDR1 is SGDLS, CDR2 YYNGEE, per germline. This CDR3 comprises 14 residues. Trimming at V came to 3 bases and at J to 8 bases, leaving 6 bases not matched to a gene. This sample also appeared in a second study, on human thymus T cells. This second study notes: Resections from corrective heart surgery provided thymus tissue.

The TCR comes from a boy less than two years old with a congenital heart defect. The rearrangement links TRBV9 to TRBJ1-4; 8 nucleotides align to TRBD1. The sequenced material came from thymocytes. CDR3 coding DNA: TGTGCCAGCAGCGGCGGACAGGGTGGAGAAAAACTGTTTTTT. Translating gives CASSGGQGGEKLFF.